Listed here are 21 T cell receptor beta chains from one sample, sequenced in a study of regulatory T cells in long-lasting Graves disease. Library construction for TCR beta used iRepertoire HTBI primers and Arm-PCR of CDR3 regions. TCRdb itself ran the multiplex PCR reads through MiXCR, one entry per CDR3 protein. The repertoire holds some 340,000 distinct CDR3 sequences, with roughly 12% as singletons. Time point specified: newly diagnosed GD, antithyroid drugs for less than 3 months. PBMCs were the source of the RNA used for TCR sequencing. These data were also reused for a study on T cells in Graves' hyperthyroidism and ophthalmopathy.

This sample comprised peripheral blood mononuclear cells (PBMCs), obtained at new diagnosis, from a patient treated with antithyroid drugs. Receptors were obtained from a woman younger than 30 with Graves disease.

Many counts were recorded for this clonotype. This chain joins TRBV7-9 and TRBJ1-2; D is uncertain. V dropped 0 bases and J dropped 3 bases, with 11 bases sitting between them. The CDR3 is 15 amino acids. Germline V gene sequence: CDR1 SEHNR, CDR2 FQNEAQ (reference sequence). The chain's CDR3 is CASSLAPGYYYGYTF. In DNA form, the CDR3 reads TGTGCCAGCAGCTTAGCGCCGGGGTACTACTATGGCTACACCTTC.

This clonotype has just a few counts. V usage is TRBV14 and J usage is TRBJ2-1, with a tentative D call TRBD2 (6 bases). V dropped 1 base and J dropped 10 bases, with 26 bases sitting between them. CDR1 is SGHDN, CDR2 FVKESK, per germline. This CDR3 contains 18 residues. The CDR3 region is CASSQVGSFWAGPAEQFF. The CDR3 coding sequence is TGTGCCAGCAGCCAAGTGGGGTCGTTTTGGGCGGGGCCCGCCGAGCAGTTCTTC.

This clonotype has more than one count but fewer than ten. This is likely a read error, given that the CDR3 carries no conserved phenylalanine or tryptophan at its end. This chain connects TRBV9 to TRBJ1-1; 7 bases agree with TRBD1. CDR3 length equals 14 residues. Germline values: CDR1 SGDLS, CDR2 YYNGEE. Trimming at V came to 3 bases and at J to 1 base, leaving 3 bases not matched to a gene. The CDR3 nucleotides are TGTGCCAGCAGCGCCGGGACAGCGAACACTGAAGCTTTCCTT. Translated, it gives CASSAGTANTEAFL.

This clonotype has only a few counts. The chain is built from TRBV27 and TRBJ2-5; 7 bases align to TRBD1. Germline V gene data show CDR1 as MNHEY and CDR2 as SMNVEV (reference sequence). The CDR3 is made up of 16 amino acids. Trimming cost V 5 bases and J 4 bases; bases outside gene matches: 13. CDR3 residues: CASSVLGLYRGETQYF. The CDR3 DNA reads TGTGCCAGCAGTGTACTGGGTTTGTACAGGGGAGAGACCCAGTACTTC.

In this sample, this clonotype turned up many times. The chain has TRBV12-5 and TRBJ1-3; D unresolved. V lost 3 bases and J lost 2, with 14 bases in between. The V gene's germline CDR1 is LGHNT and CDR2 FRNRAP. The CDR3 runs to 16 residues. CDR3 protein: CASGLRAQGPGNTIYF. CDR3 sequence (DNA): TGTGCTAGTGGTTTAAGGGCACAAGGGCCTGGAAACACCATATATTTT. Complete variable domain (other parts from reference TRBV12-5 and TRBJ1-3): DARVTQTPRHKVTEMGQEVTMRCQPILGHNTVFWYRQTMMQGLELLAYFRNRAPLDDSGMPKDRFSAEMPDATLATLKIQPSEPRDSAVYFCASGLRAQGPGNTIYFGEGSWLTVV.

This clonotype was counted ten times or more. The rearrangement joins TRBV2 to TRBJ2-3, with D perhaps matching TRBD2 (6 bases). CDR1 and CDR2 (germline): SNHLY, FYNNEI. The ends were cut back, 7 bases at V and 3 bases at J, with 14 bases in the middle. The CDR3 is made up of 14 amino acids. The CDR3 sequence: CASTFSGGTDTQYF. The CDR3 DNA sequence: TGTGCCAGCACTTTTAGCGGTGGGACAGATACGCAGTATTTT.

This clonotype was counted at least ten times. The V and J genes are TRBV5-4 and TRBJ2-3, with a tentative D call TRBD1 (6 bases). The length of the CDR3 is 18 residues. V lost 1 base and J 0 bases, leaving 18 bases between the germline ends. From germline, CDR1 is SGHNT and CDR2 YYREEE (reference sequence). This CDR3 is CASSLYQGFGFSTDTQYF. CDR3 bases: TGTGCCAGCAGCTTGTACCAGGGGTTTGGATTCAGCACAGATACGCAGTATTTT.

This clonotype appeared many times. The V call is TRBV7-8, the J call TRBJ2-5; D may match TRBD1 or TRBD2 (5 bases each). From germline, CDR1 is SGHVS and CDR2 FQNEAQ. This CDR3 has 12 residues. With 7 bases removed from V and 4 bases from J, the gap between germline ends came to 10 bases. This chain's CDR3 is CASTEGLETQYF. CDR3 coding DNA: TGTGCCAGCACCGAGGGGTTAGAGACCCAGTACTTC.

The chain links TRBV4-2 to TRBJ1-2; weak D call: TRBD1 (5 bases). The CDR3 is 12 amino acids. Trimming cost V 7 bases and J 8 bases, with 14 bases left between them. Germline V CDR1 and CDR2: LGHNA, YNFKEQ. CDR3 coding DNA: TGTGCCAGCAAGGGGTCTGGTGAGGGCTACACCTTC. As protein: CASKGSGEGYTF.

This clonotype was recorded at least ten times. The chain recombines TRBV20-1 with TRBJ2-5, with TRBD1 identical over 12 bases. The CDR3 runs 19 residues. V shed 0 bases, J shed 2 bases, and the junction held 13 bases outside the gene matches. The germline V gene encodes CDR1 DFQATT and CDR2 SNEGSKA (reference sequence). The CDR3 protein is CSARDLEGTGGIRQETQYF. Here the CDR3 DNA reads TGCAGTGCTAGAGACCTCGAAGGGACAGGGGGCATTAGGCAAGAGACCCAGTACTTC.

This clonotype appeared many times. The CDR3 sequence: CAWSSSYNSPLHF. The CDR3 region has the DNA TGTGCCTGGAGCAGCTCCTATAATTCACCCCTCCACTTT. The V call is TRBV30, the J call TRBJ1-6; no reliable D call. Germline V lookup: CDR1 GTSNPN, CDR2 SVGIG (reference sequence). Trimming cost V 3 bases and J 0 bases, with 3 bases left between them. There are 13 residues in the CDR3.

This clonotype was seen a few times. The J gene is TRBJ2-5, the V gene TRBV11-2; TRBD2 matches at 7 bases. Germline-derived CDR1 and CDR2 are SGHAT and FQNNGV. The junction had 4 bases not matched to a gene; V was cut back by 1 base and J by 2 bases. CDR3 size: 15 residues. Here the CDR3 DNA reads TGTGCCAGCAGCTTAGGGGCTAGCGGACAAGAGACCCAGTACTTC. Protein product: CASSLGASGQETQYF.

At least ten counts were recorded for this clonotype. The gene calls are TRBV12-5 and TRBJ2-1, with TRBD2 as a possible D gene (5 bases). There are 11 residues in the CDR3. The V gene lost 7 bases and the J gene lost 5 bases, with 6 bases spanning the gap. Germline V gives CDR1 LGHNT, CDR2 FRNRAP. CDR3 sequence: CASEGDNEQFF. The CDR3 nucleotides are TGTGCTAGTGAGGGAGACAATGAGCAGTTCTTC.

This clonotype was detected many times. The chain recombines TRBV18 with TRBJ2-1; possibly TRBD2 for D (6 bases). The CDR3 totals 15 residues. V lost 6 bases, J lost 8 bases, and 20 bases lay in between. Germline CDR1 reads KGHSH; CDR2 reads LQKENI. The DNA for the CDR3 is TGTGCCAGCTCCCAAAAGGGGACTCAGCCCCATGAGCAGTTCTTC. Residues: CASSQKGTQPHEQFF.

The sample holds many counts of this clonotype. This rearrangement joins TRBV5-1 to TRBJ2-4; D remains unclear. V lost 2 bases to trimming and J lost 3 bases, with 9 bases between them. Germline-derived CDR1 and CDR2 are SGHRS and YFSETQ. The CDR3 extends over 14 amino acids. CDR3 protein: CASSFDTVKNIQYF. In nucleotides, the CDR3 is TGCGCCAGCAGCTTTGATACGGTCAAAAACATTCAGTACTTC.

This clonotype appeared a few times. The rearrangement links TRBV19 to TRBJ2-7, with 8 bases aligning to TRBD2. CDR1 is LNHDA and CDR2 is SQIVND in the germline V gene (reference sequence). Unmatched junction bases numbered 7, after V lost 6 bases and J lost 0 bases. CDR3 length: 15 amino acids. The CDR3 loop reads CASSLGLAFSYEQYF. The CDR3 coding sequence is TGTGCCAGTAGCCTTGGACTAGCCTTCTCCTACGAGCAGTACTTC.

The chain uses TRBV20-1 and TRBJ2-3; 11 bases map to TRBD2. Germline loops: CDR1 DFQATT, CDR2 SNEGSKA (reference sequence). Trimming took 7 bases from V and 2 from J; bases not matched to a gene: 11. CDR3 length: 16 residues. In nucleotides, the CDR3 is TGCAGTGATAGCGGGAGGGTGGGGGGTAACACAGATACGCAGTATTTT. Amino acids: CSDSGRVGGNTDTQYF.

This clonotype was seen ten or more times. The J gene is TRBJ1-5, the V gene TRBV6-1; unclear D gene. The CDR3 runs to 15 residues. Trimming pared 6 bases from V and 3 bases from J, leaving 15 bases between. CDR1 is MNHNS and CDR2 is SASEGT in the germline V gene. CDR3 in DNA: TGTGCCAGCAGCAAGGGTTGGGCTGACAATCAGCCCCAGCATTTT. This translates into CASSKGWADNQPQHF.

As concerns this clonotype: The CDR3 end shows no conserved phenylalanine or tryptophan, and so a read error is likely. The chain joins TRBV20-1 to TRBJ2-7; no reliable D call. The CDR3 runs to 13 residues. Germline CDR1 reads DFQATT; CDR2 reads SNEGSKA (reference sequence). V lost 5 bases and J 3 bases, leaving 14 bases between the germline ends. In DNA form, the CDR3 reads TGCAGTGCTTGGAACACTCGAAACTACGAGCAGTACCTC. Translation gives CSAWNTRNYEQYL.

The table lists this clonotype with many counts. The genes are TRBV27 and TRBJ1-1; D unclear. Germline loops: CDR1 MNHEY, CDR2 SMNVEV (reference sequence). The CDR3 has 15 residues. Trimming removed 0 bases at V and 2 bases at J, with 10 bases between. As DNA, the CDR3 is TGTGCCAGCAGTTTATCAGGTGGGATTAACACTGAAGCTTTCTTT. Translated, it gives CASSLSGGINTEAFF.

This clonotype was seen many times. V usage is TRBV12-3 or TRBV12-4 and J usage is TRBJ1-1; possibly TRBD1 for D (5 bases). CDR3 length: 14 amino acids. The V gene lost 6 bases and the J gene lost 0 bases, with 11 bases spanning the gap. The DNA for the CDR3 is TGTGCCAGCAGCTTGGGGGTCATGAACACTGAAGCTTTCTTT. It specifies CASSLGVMNTEAFF.